The source of this T cell receptor (beta chain) is a study of control samples from healthy donors and cancer patients. This clone was seen a handful of times. Some clones are missing from TCRdb's copy, which holds only in-frame ones; the method was immunoSEQ multiplex PCR. The sample contains about 120,000 clones, 89% of which appear only once. Sequenced material: blood. The sequence came from a man aged 45-65 years in good health.

In DNA form, the CDR3 reads TGCGCCAGCAGCTTGGAGGACAGTAAAATAACCGGGGAGCTGTTTTTT. Amino acid sequence: CASSLEDSKITGELFF. This chain connects TRBV5-1 to TRBJ2-2; weak D call: TRBD1 (6 bases). CDR1 is SGHRS, CDR2 YFSETQ, per germline. There are 16 residues in the CDR3. Trimming took 0 bases from V and 5 from J, leaving 14 bases between them.